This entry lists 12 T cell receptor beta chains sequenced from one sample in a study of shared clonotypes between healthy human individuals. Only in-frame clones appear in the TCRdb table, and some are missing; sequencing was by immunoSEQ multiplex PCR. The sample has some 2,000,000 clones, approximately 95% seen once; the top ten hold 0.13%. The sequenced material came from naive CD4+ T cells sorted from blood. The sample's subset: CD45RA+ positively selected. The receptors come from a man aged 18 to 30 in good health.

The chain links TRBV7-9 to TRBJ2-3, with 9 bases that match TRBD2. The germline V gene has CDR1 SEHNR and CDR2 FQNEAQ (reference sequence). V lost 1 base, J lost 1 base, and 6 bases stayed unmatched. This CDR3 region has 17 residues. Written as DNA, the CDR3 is TGTGCCAGCAGCTTAGACATTAAGCGGGAGGGCACAGATACGCAGTATTTT. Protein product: CASSLDIKREGTDTQYF.

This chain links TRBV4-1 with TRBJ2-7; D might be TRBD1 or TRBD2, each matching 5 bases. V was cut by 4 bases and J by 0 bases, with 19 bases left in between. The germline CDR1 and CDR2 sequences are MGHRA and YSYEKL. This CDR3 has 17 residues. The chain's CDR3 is CASSRDPGAFSSYEQYF. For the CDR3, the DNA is TGCGCCAGCAGCCGGGATCCCGGGGCCTTCAGCTCCTACGAGCAGTACTTC.

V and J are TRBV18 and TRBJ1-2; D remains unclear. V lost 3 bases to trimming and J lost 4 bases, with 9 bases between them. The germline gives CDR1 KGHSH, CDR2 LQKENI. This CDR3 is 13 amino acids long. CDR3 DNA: TGTGCCAGCTCACCGGAGGTTGCCTATGGCTACACCTTC. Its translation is CASSPEVAYGYTF.

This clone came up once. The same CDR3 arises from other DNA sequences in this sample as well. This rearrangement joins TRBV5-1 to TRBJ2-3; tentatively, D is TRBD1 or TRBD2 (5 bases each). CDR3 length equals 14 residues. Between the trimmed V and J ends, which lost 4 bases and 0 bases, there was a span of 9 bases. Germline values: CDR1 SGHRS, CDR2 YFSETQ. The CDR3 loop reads CASSQGPSTDTQYF. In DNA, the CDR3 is TGCGCCAGCAGCCAGGGACCCAGCACAGATACGCAGTATTTT.

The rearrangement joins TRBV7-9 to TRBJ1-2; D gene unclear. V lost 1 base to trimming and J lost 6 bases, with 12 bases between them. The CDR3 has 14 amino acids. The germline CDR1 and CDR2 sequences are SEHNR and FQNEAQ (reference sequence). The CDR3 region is CASSLEGPSHGYTF. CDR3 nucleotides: TGTGCCAGCAGCTTAGAAGGCCCGTCACATGGCTACACCTTC.

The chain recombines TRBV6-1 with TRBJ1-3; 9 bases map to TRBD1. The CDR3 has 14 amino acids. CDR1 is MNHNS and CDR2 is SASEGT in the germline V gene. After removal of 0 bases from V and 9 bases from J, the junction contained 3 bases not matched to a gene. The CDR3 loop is CASSEAGQGGTIYF. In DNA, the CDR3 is TGTGCCAGCAGTGAAGCGGGACAGGGAGGCACCATATATTTT.

CDR3 region: CASSDKPVGLAGVGTQYF. CDR3 nucleotide sequence: TGTGCCAGCAGCGACAAGCCTGTGGGGCTAGCGGGAGTAGGGACCCAGTACTTC. The genes are TRBV5-6 and TRBJ2-5; TRBD2 agrees at 10 bases. The CDR3 has 18 amino acids. V dropped 4 bases and J dropped 7; count of bases not matched to a gene: 19. Germline-derived CDR1 and CDR2 are SGHDT and YYEEEE. Using reference TRBV5-6 and TRBJ2-5 for the parts outside the CDR3, the full variable domain is DAGVTQSPTHLIKTRGQQVTLRCSPKSGHDTVSWYQQALGQGPQFIFQYYEEEERQRGNFPDRFSGHQFPNYSSELNVNALLLGDSALYLCASSDKPVGLAGVGTQYFGPGTRLLVL.

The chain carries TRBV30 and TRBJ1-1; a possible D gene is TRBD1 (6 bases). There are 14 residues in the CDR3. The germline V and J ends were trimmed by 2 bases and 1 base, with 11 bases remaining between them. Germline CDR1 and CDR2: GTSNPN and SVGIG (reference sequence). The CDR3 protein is CAWSRGRTNTEAFF. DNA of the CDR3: TGTGCCTGGAGTCGGGGGCGAACGAACACTGAAGCTTTCTTT.

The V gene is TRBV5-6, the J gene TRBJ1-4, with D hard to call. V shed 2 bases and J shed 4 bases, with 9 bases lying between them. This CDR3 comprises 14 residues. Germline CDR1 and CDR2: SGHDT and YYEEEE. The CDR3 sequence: CASSFAAINEKLFF. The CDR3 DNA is TGTGCCAGCAGCTTCGCAGCCATTAATGAAAAACTGTTTTTT.

The CDR3 DNA follows: TGTGCCAGCTCACCAACGATTTACAATGAGCAGTTCTTC. It is translated as CASSPTIYNEQFF. The chain combines TRBV18 with TRBJ2-1; D is ambiguous. The germline CDR1 and CDR2 sequences are KGHSH and LQKENI. V gave up 2 bases and J gave up 4 bases, with 6 bases separating them. This CDR3 region has 13 residues.

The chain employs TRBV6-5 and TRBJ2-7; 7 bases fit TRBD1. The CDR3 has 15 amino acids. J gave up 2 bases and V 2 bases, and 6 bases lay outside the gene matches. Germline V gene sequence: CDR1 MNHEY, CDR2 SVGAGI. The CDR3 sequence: CASSYVRDRTYEQYF. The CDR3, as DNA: TGTGCCAGCAGTTACGTACGGGACAGAACCTACGAGCAGTACTTC.

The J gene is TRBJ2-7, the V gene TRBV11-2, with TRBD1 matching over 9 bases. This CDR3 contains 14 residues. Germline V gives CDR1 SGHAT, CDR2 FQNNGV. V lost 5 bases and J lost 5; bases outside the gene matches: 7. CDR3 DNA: TGTGCCAGCAGCAGCCTCGGACAGGGGCACGAGCAGTACTTC. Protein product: CASSSLGQGHEQYF.